This T cell receptor (beta chain) was obtained from a study of blood T cell repertoires in COVID-19. In the study overall: Sample material is recorded as cDNA or gDNA derived from T cells, B-cell-depleted T cells, or PBMCs.

Method: immunoSEQ multiplex PCR; TCRdb's copy keeps in-frame clones and lacks some. The sample yields roughly 250,000 clones, roughly nine tenths seen once. Two negative PCRs, clearance, or symptom resolution had been documented for recovered Cohort 3 donors. The J segment lost 4 bases and the V segment lost 3 bases, leaving 5 bases of the junction unmatched. From germline, CDR1 is GTSNPN and CDR2 SVGIG (reference sequence). The CDR3 is made up of 14 amino acids. The source material was PBMCs or T cells enriched from blood (not recorded which). The V and J genes are TRBV30 and TRBJ1-4; 7 bases align to TRBD1. The TCR comes from a woman aged 18-35 years who had recovered from COVID-19. The CDR3 sequence is CAWSQGDSNEKLFF. The CDR3 nucleotides read TGTGCCTGGAGCCAGGGGGACAGTAATGAAAAACTGTTTTTT.